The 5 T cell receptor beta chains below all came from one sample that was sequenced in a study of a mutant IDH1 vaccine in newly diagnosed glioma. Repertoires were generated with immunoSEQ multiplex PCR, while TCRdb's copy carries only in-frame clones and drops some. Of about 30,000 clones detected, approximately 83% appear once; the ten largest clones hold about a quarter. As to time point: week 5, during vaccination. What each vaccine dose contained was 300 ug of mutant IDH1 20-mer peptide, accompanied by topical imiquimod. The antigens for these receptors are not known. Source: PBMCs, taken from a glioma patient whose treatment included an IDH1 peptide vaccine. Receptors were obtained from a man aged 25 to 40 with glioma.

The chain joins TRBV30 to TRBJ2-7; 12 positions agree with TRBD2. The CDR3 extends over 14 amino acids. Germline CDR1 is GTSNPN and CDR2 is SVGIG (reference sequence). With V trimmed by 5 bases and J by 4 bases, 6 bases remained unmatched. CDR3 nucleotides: TGTGCCTGGGGAACTAGCGGGGGGCGGTACGAGCAGTACTTC. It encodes CAWGTSGGRYEQYF.

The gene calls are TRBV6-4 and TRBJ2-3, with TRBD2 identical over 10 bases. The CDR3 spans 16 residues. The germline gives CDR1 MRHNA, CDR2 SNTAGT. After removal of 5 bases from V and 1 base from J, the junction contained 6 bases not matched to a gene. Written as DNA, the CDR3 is TGTGCCAGCAGTCCTTCTACTAGCGGGGGCACAGATACGCAGTATTTT. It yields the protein CASSPSTSGGTDTQYF.

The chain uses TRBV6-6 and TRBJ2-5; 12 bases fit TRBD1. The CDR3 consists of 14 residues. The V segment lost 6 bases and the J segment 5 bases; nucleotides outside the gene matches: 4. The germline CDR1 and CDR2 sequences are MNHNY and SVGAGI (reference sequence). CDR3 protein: CASRGTGGWETQYF. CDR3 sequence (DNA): TGTGCCAGCAGAGGGACAGGGGGCTGGGAGACCCAGTACTTC.

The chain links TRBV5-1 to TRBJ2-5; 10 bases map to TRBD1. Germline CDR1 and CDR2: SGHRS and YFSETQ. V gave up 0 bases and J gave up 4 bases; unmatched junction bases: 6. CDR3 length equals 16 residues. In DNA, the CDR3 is TGCGCCAGCAGCTTGGAGGGACAGGGGAGGATAGAGACCCAGTACTTC. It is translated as CASSLEGQGRIETQYF. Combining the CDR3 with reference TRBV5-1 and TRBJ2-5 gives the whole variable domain KAGVTQTPRYLIKTRGQQVTLSCSPISGHRSVSWYQQTPGQGLQFLFEYFSETQRNKGNFPGRFSGRQFSNSRSEMNVSTLELGDSALYLCASSLEGQGRIETQYFGPGTRLLVL.

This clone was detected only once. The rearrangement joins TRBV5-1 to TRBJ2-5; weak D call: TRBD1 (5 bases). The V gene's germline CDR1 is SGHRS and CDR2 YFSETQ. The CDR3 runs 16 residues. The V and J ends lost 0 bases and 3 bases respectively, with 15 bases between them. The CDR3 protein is CASSLDTAGWEETQYF. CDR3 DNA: TGCGCCAGCAGCTTGGATACAGCAGGGTGGGAAGAGACCCAGTACTTC.